This T cell receptor beta chain is drawn from a study of T cells after yellow fever vaccination. Turning to the study itself: Researchers used SMART-Seq v4 Ultra Low Input to prepare fractions that had low cell numbers.

Via MiXCR, TCRdb re-called the 5' RACE reads, giving one row per CDR3 protein. The table includes under 550,000 distinct CDR3 sequences, around a fifth detected once. V trimming: 6 bases; J trimming: 3 bases; junction bases outside the gene matches: 5. Germline V gene sequence: CDR1 SGHTA, CDR2 FQGNSA. This CDR3 contains 13 residues. This receptor was identified in a man between 18 and 29 years old who received the YFV17D yellow fever vaccine. Sequencing was performed on PBMCs, taken approximately 22 days after the first yellow fever vaccination. The V call is TRBV7-2, the J call TRBJ2-7; 7 positions match TRBD1. CDR3 nucleotides: TGTGCCAGCAGAGGGACAGCCAGCTACGAGCAGTACTTC. Translated: CASRGTASYEQYF.